This record concerns one T cell receptor (beta chain) sequence. Antigen unknown. The CDR3 runs 11 residues. CDR1 is SQVTM, CDR2 ANQGSEA, per germline. With 2 bases removed from V and 12 bases from J, the gap between germline ends came to 11 bases. The data were produced by immunoSEQ multiplex PCR, yet TCRdb's version contains in-frame clones alone and is incomplete. The table lists about 80,000 clones, roughly 85% of them singletons. This sample was taken from a study of OX40 agonist ivuxolimab in advanced cancers. As for the study in general: Three patients responded partially, comprising one with hepatocellular carcinoma and two with cutaneous melanoma.

General study points: Antigens targeted by the expanded peripheral T cells were not determined.

The receptor was derived from an adult with an advanced solid tumor such as melanoma, head and neck, liver or kidney cancer. V gene TRBV29-1 combines with J gene TRBJ2-1, with D perhaps assigned TRBD1 or TRBD2 (5 bases each). The source material was CD4+ or CD8+ T cells sorted from blood, sampled in a trial of the OX40 agonist ivuxolimab. The CDR3 protein is CSVELLGVQFF. The DNA for the CDR3 is TGCAGCGTTGAACTTTTGGGGGTGCAGTTCTTC.